This TCR beta chain is from a study of CD8 T cells in ankylosing spondylitis. Via MiXCR, TCRdb re-called the 5' RACE reads, giving one row per CDR3 protein. Of 350,000 to 450,000 distinct CDR3 sequences in the sample, roughly 25% were seen once. As for this clonotype: Its antigen is still unknown.

Between the trimmed V and J ends, which lost 6 bases and 0 bases, there was a span of 14 bases. CDR1 is SNHLY, CDR2 FYNNEI, per germline. CDR3 length: 16 amino acids. Overall study results and limits: Roughly 8 highly homologous variants made up a TCR beta motif that seemed to typify ankylosing spondylitis blood.

The sequenced sample consisted of blood, either unsorted or a sorted T cell fraction (not recorded which). The rearrangement joins TRBV2 to TRBJ2-2, with D perhaps being TRBD1 or TRBD2 (6 bases each). This receptor was obtained from a male donor with ankylosing spondylitis. The CDR3 DNA sequence: TGTGCCAGCAGCACCAACAGGGACTCGAACACCGGGGAGCTGTTTTTT. It codes for CASSTNRDSNTGELFF. The variable domain in full, with the rest retrieved from reference TRBV2 and TRBJ2-2, is EPEVTQTPSHQVTQMGQEVILRCVPISNHLYFYWYRQILGQKVEFLVSFYNNEISEKSEIFDDQFSVERPDGSNFTLKIRSTKLEDSAMYFCASSTNRDSNTGELFFGEGSRLTVL.